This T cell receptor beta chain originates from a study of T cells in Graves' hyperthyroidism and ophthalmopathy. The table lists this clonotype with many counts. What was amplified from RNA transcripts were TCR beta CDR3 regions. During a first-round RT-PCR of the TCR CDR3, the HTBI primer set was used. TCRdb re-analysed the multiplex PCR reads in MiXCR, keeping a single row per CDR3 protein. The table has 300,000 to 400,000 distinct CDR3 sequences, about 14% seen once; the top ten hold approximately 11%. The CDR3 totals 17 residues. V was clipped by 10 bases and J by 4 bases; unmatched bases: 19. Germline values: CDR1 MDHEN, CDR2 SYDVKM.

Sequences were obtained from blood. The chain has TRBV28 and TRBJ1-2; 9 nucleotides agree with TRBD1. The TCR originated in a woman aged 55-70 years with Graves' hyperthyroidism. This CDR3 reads CATAGRDRAPRGYGYTF. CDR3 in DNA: TGTGCCACCGCTGGCCGGGACAGGGCTCCTCGTGGCTATGGCTACACCTTC.